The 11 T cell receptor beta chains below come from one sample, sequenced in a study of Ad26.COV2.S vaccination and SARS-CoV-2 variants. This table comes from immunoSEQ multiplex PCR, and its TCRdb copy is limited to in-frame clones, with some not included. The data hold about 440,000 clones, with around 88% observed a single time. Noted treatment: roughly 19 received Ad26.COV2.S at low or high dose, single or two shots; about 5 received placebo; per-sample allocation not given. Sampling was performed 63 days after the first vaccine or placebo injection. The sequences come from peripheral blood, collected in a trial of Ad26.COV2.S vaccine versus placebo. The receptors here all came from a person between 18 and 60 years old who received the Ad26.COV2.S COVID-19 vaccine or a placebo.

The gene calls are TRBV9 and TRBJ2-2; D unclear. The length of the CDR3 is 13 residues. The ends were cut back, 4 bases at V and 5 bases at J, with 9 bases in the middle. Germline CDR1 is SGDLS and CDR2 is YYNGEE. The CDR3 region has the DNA TGTGCCAGCAGCCCCCGCCCGACCGGGGAGCTGTTTTTT. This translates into CASSPRPTGELFF.

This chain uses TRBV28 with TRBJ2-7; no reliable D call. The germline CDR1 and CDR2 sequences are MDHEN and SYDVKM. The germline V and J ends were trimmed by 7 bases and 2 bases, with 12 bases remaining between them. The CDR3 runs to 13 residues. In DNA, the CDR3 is TGTGCCAGCACCCCACAAGGACCCTACGAGCAGTACTTC. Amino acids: CASTPQGPYEQYF.

This chain's CDR3 is CASRGAPPRYEQYF. CDR3 nucleotide sequence: TGTGCCAGTAGAGGGGCCCCACCCCGCTACGAGCAGTACTTC. V is TRBV19 and J is TRBJ2-7; D may be TRBD1 (5 bases). Per the germline V gene, CDR1 is LNHDA and CDR2 is SQIVND (reference sequence). The V end was cut by 6 bases, the J end by 3 bases, with 15 bases between. This CDR3 contains 14 residues.

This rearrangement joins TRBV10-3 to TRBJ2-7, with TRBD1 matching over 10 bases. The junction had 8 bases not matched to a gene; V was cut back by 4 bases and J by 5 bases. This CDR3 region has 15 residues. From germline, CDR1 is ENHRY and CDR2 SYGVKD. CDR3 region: CAISGGDRGFNEQYF. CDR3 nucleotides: TGTGCCATCAGTGGGGGGGACAGGGGATTCAACGAGCAGTACTTC.

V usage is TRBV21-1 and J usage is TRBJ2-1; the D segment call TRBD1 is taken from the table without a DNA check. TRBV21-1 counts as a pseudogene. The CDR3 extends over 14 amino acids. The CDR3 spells CASSRTAPYNEQFF. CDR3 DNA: TGTGCCAGCAGCAGGACAGCTCCTTACAATGAGCAGTTCTTC.

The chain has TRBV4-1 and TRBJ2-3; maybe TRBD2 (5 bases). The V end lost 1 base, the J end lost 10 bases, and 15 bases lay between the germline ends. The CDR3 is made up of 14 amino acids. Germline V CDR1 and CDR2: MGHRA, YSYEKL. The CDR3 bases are TGCGCCAGCAGCCAAGGGCCCGTCCTCGGGGCGCAGTATTTT. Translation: CASSQGPVLGAQYF.

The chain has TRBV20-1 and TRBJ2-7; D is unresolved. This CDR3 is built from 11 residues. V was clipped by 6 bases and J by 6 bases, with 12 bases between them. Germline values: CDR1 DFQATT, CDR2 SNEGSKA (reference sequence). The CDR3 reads CSADLDREQYF. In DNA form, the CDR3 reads TGCAGTGCCGACCTCGATCGCGAGCAGTACTTC.

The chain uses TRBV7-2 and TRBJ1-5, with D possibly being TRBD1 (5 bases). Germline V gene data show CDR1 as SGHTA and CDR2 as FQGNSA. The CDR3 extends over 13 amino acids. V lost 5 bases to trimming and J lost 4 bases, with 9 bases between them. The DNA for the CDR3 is TGTGCCAGCAGCCCGCAGGGTAATCAGCCCCAGCATTTT. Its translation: CASSPQGNQPQHF.

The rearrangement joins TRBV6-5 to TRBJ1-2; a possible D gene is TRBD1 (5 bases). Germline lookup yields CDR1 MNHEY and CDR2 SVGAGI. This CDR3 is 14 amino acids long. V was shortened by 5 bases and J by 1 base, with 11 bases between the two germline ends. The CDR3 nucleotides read TGTGCCAGCAGTAAGGGGACCAATAACTATGGCTACACCTTC. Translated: CASSKGTNNYGYTF.

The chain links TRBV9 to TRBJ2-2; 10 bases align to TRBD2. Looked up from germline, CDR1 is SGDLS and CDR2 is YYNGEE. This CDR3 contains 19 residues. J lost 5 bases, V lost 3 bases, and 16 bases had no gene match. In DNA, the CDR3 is TGTGCCAGCAGCGCCCGGGGAGCCCTAGCGGGAGAGGGAACCGGGGAGCTGTTTTTT. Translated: CASSARGALAGEGTGELFF.

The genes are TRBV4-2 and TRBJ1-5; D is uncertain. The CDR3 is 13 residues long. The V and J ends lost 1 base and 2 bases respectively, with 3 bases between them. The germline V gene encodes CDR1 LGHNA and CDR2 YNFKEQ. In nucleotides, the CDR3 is TGTGCCAGCAGCCAAGCGGGCAATCAGCCCCAGCATTTT. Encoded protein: CASSQAGNQPQHF.